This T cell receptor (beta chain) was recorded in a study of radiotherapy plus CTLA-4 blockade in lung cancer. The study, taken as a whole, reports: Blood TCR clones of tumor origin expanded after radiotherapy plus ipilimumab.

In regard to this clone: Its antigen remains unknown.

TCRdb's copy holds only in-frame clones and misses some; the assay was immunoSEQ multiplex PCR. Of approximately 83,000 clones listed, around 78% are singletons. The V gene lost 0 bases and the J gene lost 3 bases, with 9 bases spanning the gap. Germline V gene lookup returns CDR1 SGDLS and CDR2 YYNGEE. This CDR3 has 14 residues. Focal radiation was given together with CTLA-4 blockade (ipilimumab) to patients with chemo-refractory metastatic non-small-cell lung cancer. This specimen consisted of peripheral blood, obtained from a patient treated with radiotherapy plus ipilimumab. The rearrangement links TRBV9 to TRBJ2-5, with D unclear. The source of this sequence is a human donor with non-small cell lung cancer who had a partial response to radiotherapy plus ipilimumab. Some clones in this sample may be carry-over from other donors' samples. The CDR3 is CASSVEPHEETQYF. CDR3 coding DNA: TGTGCCAGCAGCGTAGAGCCTCACGAAGAGACCCAGTACTTC. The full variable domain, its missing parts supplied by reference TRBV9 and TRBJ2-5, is DSGVTQTPKHLITATGQRVTLRCSPRSGDLSVYWYQQSLDQGLQFLIQYYNGEERAKGNILERFSAQQFPDLHSELNLSSLELGDSALYFCASSVEPHEETQYFGPGTRLLVL.